Listed below are T cell receptor beta chains from one sample, sequenced in a study of shared T cell receptors in the human thymus. Profiling relied on immunoSEQ multiplex PCR, and the TCRdb table lists in-frame clones only, not all of them. The table records about 660,000 clones, around 89% of them present only once. These sequences were also reported in another study, on human thymus T cells.

Material for sequencing was thymocytes. The receptors were gathered from a boy under three years old with a congenital heart defect. CDR3s include the opening cysteine and the closing phenylalanine or tryptophan. D genes are given only for firm matches. Size values are once, few and many counts, or a class for expanded clones, and some rows have none.

d_call j_call v_call clone_size cdr3_nt cdr3_aa
- TRBJ2-1 TRBV5-6 - TGTGCCAGCGCACAGGGTAGGGGCGGGAGAGGCGATGAGCAGTTCTTC CASAQGRGGRGDEQFF
TRBD2 TRBJ2-2 TRBV4-1 - TGCGCCAGCAGCCGACTAGCGGGAGCCGGGGAGCTGTTTTTT CASSRLAGAGELFF
- TRBJ1-1 TRBV19 - TGTGCCAGTAGTCCGAGAGCCCCCGATGGGGCGAACACTGAAGCTTTCTTT CASSPRAPDGANTEAFF
TRBD1 TRBJ1-2 TRBV9 - TGTGCCAGCAGCCCGAGGGACAGGGGCTATGGCTACACCTTC CASSPRDRGYGYTF
TRBD2 TRBJ2-7 TRBV4-3 - TGCGCCAGCAGCCCAAAGGGACTAGCGGTCGTCTCCTACGAGCAGTACTTC CASSPKGLAVVSYEQYF
- TRBJ2-7 TRBV4-3 - TGCGCCAGCAGCCAATCCGGTCAGGACTACGAGCAGTACTTC CASSQSGQDYEQYF
TRBD2 TRBJ2-1 TRBV5-6 - TGTGCCAGCAGCCCCCGGACTAGCGGGGAGTACAATGAGCAGTTCTTC CASSPRTSGEYNEQFF
- TRBJ1-2 TRBV9 - TGTGCCAGCAGCGTAGCCTCCTGGGGTTACCTCTCGGGGTATGGCTACACCTTC CASSVASWGYLSGYGYTF
- TRBJ2-1 TRBV6-5 - TGTGCCAGCAGCCGACCTGATCCCCGGGAAGGGTCGATCTTC CASSRPDPREGSIF
TRBD1 TRBJ1-2 TRBV5-6 - TGTGCCAGCAGCCGGGGTGGGGACAGGCTATCACTTGGCTACACCTTC CASSRGGDRLSLGYTF
TRBD2 TRBJ2-1 TRBV28 - TGTGCCAGCAGCTACGCTCGGGAGGGGCAGTTCTTC CASSYAREGQFF
- TRBJ1-3 TRBV7-8 - TGTGCCAGCAGCTTCCCGGCCGGCCGGGGGACCATATATTTT CASSFPAGRGTIYF
TRBD1 TRBJ2-7 TRBV6-1 - TGTGCCAGCAGTGAATTCGGCAGGGGGCCCTCCTACGAGCAGTACTTC CASSEFGRGPSYEQYF
TRBD2 TRBJ2-7 TRBV14 - TGTGCCAGCAGCCAACCGGGACTAGACTCCTACGAGCAGTACTTC CASSQPGLDSYEQYF
- TRBJ1-5 TRBV19 - TGTGCCAGTAGTCTCCTCCGGGACTGGGGTTGGCCCCAGCATTTT CASSLLRDWGWPQHF
- TRBJ2-3 TRBV21-1 once TGTGCCAGCAGCAAAGAGCGGGACACCCCAAAGTATTTT CASSKERDTPKYF
TRBD2 TRBJ2-2 TRBV9 - TGTGCCAGCAGCGGACTCGGGGGTGGGGGGAGGCTAGCGGTGAACACCGGGGAGCTGTTTTTT CASSGLGGGGRLAVNTGELFF
- TRBJ1-2 TRBV6-6 - TGTGCCAGCAAGGGGCGGGGGAGGAGGGGCACCTTC CASKGRGRRGTF
- TRBJ1-4 TRBV6-1 - TGTGCCAGCACGGGGTCGGTCGATGAAAAACTGTTTTTT CASTGSVDEKLFF
- TRBJ2-7 TRBV7-9 - TGTGCCAGCAGCTCGGTCGGGAGAGTAGGTTACGAGCAGTACTTC CASSSVGRVGYEQYF
- TRBJ2-7 TRBV21-1 - TGTGCCAGCAGCAAAAAGGGGGAGAGGCGGGAGGCTTACGAGCAGTACTTC CASSKKGERREAYEQYF
TRBD1 TRBJ2-1 TRBV6-5 - TGTGCCAGCAGTTACTCCGGACAGGGTTACAATGAGCAGTTCTTC CASSYSGQGYNEQFF
TRBD2 TRBJ2-1 TRBV9 - TGTGCCAGCAGCCGGGGACTGACCGGGAGGAACTCCTACAATGAGCAGTTCTTC CASSRGLTGRNSYNEQFF
TRBD1 TRBJ2-1 TRBV6-1 - TGTGCCAGCAGTGTCTCTCCCGGGACAGGGGTCACCTACAATGAGCAGTTCTTC CASSVSPGTGVTYNEQFF
- TRBJ1-4 TRBV6-4 few TGTGCCAGCAGTGCCGATCACGGGGAAAAACTGTTTTTT CASSADHGEKLFF
- TRBJ1-4 TRBV30 - TGTGCCTGGGACCGTTCGGCAGCGGGAAAACTGTTTTTT CAWDRSAAGKLFF
- TRBJ2-1 TRBV9 - TGTGCCAGCAGCGTAGCTGGACCCCCATATTCGGCGGGGAGAAAGCACAATGAGCAGTTCTTC CASSVAGPPYSAGRKHNEQFF
TRBD1 TRBJ2-1 TRBV25-1 - TGTGCCAGCAGTGAGGGACCGGGACAGGGAAGGTATGAGCAGTTCTTC CASSEGPGQGRYEQFF
- TRBJ2-7 TRBV6-5 - TGTGCCAGCAGATCCTCCAACAGGAGCCCGTACGAGCAGTACTTC CASRSSNRSPYEQYF
TRBD1 TRBJ2-4 TRBV18 - TGTGCCAGCTCACCACCCCCAGGGGGTTTGGCCAAAAACATTCAGTACTTC CASSPPPGGLAKNIQYF
- TRBJ1-1 TRBV18 - TGTGCCAGCTCACCCCGATCAGGGGTGGAGGACACTGAAGCTTTCTTT CASSPRSGVEDTEAFF
TRBD1 TRBJ2-6 TRBV7-9 - TGTGCCAGCTACGGCCGGGACAGCCTTCACTCTGGGGCCAACGTCCTGACTTTC CASYGRDSLHSGANVLTF
- TRBJ1-1 TRBV4-1 - TGCGCCAGCAGCCAAGGAGGGTCCACTGAAGCTTTCTTT CASSQGGSTEAFF
- TRBJ1-1 TRBV30 few TGTGCCTGGAGTGTACCAGAAACTGAAGCTTTCTTT CAWSVPETEAFF
TRBD1 TRBJ1-5 TRBV6-5 - TGTGCCAGCAGCCGGGGACAGGGTTATCAGCCCCAGCATTTT CASSRGQGYQPQHF
- TRBJ2-7 TRBV12-1 - TGTGCCAGCAGCTTTCGGCTAGCGGGAGGGATCTACGAGCAGTACTTC CASSFRLAGGIYEQYF
- TRBJ2-2 TRBV4-3 - TGCGCCAGCAGCCAAGAGGCTATAGGGGTGCTAAGGATCGGGGAGCTGTTTTTT CASSQEAIGVLRIGELFF
- TRBJ1-5 TRBV6-1 - TGTGCCAGCAGTGAAACCACAGGTCTTAGCAATCAGCCCCAGCATTTT CASSETTGLSNQPQHF
- TRBJ1-4 TRBV15 - TGTGCCACCAGCAGAGATGTCGTCAGACGGGCTAATGAAAAACTGTTTTTT CATSRDVVRRANEKLFF
TRBD2 TRBJ2-5 TRBV13 - TGTGCCAGCAGCCCTAGACTAGCGGAGCAACAAGAGACCCAGTACTTC CASSPRLAEQQETQYF
TRBD2 TRBJ2-5 TRBV15 - TGTGCCACCAGCAGAGATCTGACTAGCGGGACCTCAAGAGAAACCCAGTACTTC CATSRDLTSGTSRETQYF
TRBD1 TRBJ2-1 TRBV4-3 - TGCGCCAGCAGCCAAGATACAGGGGCCCCCGTCAGTGAGCAGTTCTTC CASSQDTGAPVSEQFF
- TRBJ2-3 TRBV20-1 - TGCAGTGCTGCTAGGGGCGATACGCAGTATTTT CSAARGDTQYF
- TRBJ1-1 TRBV7-3 - TGTGCCAGCAGCTCGGGGGGGGATACTGAAGCTTTCTTT CASSSGGDTEAFF
TRBD2 TRBJ2-7 TRBV19 - TGTGCCAGTAGTATCACCCCAGCCAGCGGGAGCTCCTACGAGCAGTACTTC CASSITPASGSSYEQYF
TRBD2 TRBJ2-2 TRBV28 - TGTGCCAGCAGTCCCCCGTCTAGCGGGATTACCGGGGAGCTGTTTTTT CASSPPSSGITGELFF
- TRBJ1-4 TRBV28 - TGTGCCAGCAGTTTATTCCCCCCCCCTGCAACTAATGAAAAACTGTTTTTT CASSLFPPPATNEKLFF
TRBD1 TRBJ2-7 TRBV28 - TGTGCCAGCTCACCTGATCTACCGCCGCCGGGACAGGGACCCCCGAGCTCCTACGAGCAGTACTTC CASSPDLPPPGQGPPSSYEQYF
TRBD1 TRBJ1-1 TRBV23-1 - TGCGCCAGCACCCACAGGGGAGGCACTGAAGCTTTCTTT CASTHRGGTEAFF
- TRBJ1-2 TRBV28 - TGTGCCAGCAGCCGTACAGTAGACGGCTACACCTTC CASSRTVDGYTF
TRBD2 TRBJ2-5 TRBV4-1 - TGCGCCAGCAGCCCGGCAAGGACTAGCGGGGGGGGAGAGACCCAGTACTTC CASSPARTSGGGETQYF
TRBD1 TRBJ2-2 TRBV6-5 once TGTGCCAGCCATGAAGGGACAGCGAACACCGGGGAGCTGTTTTTT CASHEGTANTGELFF
- TRBJ2-7 TRBV28 - TGTGCCAGCAGTAGCAGACAAATAACCTACGAGCAGTACTTC CASSSRQITYEQYF
- TRBJ2-3 TRBV10-1 - TGCGCCAGCAGTGAGTCCAGACTCAGCATAGATACGCAGTATTTT CASSESRLSIDTQYF
TRBD2 TRBJ2-3 TRBV7-2 - TGTGCCAGCAGCTTGCGTGGTAGCGGGAGGGCAGATACGCAGTATTTT CASSLRGSGRADTQYF
TRBD1 TRBJ1-1 TRBV18 - TGTGCCAGCTCGTATCAGGGGGACACTGAAGCTTTCTTT CASSYQGDTEAFF